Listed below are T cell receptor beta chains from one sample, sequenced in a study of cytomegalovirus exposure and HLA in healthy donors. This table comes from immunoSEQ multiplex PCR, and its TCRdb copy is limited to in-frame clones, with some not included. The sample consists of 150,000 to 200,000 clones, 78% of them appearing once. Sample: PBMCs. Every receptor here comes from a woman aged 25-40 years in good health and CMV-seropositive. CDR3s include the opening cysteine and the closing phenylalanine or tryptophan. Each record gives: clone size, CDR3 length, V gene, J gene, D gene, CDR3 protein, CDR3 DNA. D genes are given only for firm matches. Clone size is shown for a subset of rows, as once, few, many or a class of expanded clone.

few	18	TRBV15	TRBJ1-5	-	CATSSVRGFISVNQPQHF	TGTGCCACCAGCAGTGTTCGAGGATTCATCAGCGTAAATCAGCCCCAGCATTTT
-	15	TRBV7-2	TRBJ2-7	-	CASSLGTGISYEQYF	TGTGCCAGCAGCTTAGGTACAGGGATCTCCTACGAGCAGTACTTC
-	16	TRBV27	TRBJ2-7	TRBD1	CASSFNRLGQNYEQYF	TGTGCCAGCAGCTTCAACCGGCTGGGACAGAACTACGAGCAGTACTTC
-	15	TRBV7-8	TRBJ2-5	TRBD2	CASSLGAGGGETQYF	TGTGCCAGCAGCTTAGGCGCGGGGGGTGGGGAGACCCAGTACTTC
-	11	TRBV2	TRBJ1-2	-	CASKSQGGYTF	TGTGCCAGCAAGTCACAGGGCGGCTACACCTTC
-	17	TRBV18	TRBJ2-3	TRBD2	CASSQSKGLAGVDTQYF	TGTGCCAGCTCACAAAGCAAGGGACTAGCGGGAGTGGATACGCAGTATTTT
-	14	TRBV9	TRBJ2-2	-	CASNAQADTGELFF	TGTGCCAGCAATGCACAAGCGGACACCGGGGAGCTGTTTTTT
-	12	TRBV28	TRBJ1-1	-	CASSLRNTEAFF	TGTGCCAGCAGTTTACGGAACACTGAAGCTTTCTTT
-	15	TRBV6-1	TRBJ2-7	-	CASISEGAISSEQYF	TGTGCCAGCATCTCGGAGGGGGCGATCTCTAGTGAGCAGTACTTC
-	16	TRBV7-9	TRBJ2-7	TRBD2	CASSLPGERELYEQYF	TGTGCCAGCAGCTTACCTGGGGAGCGGGAGTTGTACGAGCAGTACTTC
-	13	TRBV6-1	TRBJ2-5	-	CASRHRVGETQYF	TGTGCCAGCAGGCACAGGGTGGGAGAGACCCAGTACTTC
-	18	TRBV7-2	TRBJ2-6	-	CASSLEWTDLSGANVLTF	TGTGCCAGCAGCTTAGAGTGGACAGATCTATCAGGGGCCAACGTCCTGACTTTC
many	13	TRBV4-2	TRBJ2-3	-	CASSLRDGDTQYF	TGTGCCAGCAGCCTCAGGGATGGGGATACGCAGTATTTT
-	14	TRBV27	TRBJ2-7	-	CASSPLGGPMEQYF	TGTGCCAGCAGTCCATTGGGGGGGCCCATGGAGCAGTACTTC
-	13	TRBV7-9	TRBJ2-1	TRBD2	CASIPSGNNEQFF	TGTGCCAGCATACCAAGCGGGAACAATGAGCAGTTCTTC
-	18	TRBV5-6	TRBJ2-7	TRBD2	CASSLFGVTSGDSYEQYF	TGTGCCAGCAGCTTGTTCGGGGTGACTAGCGGGGACTCCTACGAGCAGTACTTC
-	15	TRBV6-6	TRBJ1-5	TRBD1	CASSYQQGARQPQHF	TGTGCCAGCAGTTACCAACAGGGGGCGAGACAGCCCCAGCATTTT
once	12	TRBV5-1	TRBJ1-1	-	CASSPQGAEAFF	TGCGCCAGCAGCCCACAAGGGGCTGAAGCTTTCTTT
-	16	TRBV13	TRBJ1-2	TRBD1	CASSTAQGAPAYGYTF	TGTGCCAGCAGCACCGCTCAGGGGGCTCCCGCCTATGGCTACACCTTC
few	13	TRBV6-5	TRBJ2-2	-	CASSISRSGELFF	TGTGCCAGCAGTATCTCTCGCAGCGGGGAGCTGTTTTTT
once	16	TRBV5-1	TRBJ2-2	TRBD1	CASSSRDRRNTGELFF	TGCGCCAGCAGCTCCCGGGACAGGCGAAACACCGGGGAGCTGTTTTTT
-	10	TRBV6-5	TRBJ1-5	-	CALPGKPQHF	TGTGCCCTGCCGGGAAAGCCCCAGCATTTT
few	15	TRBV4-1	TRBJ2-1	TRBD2	CASSRLAGEFNEQFF	TGCGCCAGCAGCAGGCTAGCGGGGGAGTTTAATGAGCAGTTCTTC
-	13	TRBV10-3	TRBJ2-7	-	CAIKGDSSYEQYF	TGTGCCATCAAGGGGGATAGCTCCTACGAGCAGTACTTC
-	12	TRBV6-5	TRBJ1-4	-	CASSGQTEKLFF	TGTGCCAGCAGCGGACAGACCGAAAAACTGTTTTTT
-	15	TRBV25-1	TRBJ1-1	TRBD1	CASSEETGRTTEAFF	TGTGCCAGCAGTGAAGAGACAGGGAGGACCACTGAAGCTTTCTTT
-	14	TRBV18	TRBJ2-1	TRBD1	CASSPQGAYNEQFF	TGTGCCAGCTCACCACAGGGGGCTTACAATGAGCAGTTCTTC
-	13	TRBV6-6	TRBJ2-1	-	CASSYSRMNEQFF	TGTGCCAGCAGTTACTCGAGAATGAATGAGCAGTTCTTC
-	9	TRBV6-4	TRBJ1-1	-	CASSVRAFF	TGTGCCAGCAGCGTGAGGGCTTTCTTT
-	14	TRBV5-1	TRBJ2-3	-	CASSLRSSWDTQYF	TGCGCCAGCAGCTTGCGGTCTAGCTGGGATACGCAGTATTTT
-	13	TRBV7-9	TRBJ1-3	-	CASRGGRGNTIYF	TGTGCCAGCAGGGGAGGTCGCGGAAACACCATATATTTT
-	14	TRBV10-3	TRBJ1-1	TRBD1	CAISTGQKNTEAFF	TGTGCCATCAGTACGGGACAGAAGAACACTGAAGCTTTCTTT
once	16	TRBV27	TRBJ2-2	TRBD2	CASSLSVAGIDWELFF	TGTGCCAGCAGTTTATCGGTAGCGGGAATAGACTGGGAGCTGTTTTTT